This T cell receptor (beta chain) was profiled in a study of OX40 agonist ivuxolimab in advanced cancers. Any history of autoimmune disease or systemic immunosuppression disqualified patients. As for this clone: Antigen: not known.

The germline CDR1 and CDR2 sequences are MDHEN and SYDVKM. The ends were cut back, 4 bases at V and 4 bases at J, with 16 bases in the middle. The CDR3 length is 15 residues. This table comes from immunoSEQ multiplex PCR, and its TCRdb copy is limited to in-frame clones, with some not included. Of 70,000 to 95,000 clones listed, about 80% were seen once; the top ten hold approximately 1.7%. Whole-study findings and limits: Mean expanded clone counts were higher in CD8+ than CD4+ T cells.

This chain connects TRBV28 to TRBJ1-2; maybe TRBD1 (6 bases). Here the sequenced sample was CD4+ or CD8+ T cells sorted from blood, taken in a trial of the OX40 agonist ivuxolimab. The receptor was isolated from an adult with an advanced solid tumor such as melanoma, head and neck, liver or kidney cancer. The CDR3 sequence: CASSSTTGSFYGYTF. DNA of the CDR3: TGTGCCAGCAGTTCTACGACAGGAAGTTTCTATGGCTACACCTTC.